Listed below are T cell receptor beta chains from one sample, sequenced in a study of blood T cells in healthy people across ages. TCRdb reanalysed the 5' RACE reads using MiXCR and keeps one entry per CDR3 protein. The table lists roughly 2 million distinct CDR3 sequences, about 49% of them singletons, with 2% to 2.5% in the top ten. Sample: blood. Every receptor here comes from a woman aged 40 to 50 in good health. CDR3s include the opening cysteine and the closing phenylalanine or tryptophan. The order of the fields is clone size, V gene, D gene, J gene, CDR3 protein, CDR3 DNA. The D gene is left open where the match is weak. For some rows the clone size is stated as once, few or many, or as a class when expanded; others skip it.

>few|TRBV28|TRBD2|TRBJ2-1
CASSSTGGGAHEQFF
TGTGCCAGCAGTTCCACCGGCGGGGGGGCCCATGAGCAGTTCTTC
>few|TRBV3-1|.|TRBJ2-4
CASSDGGGAAKNIQYF
TGTGCCAGCAGCGACGGAGGCGGGGCGGCCAAAAACATTCAGTACTTC
>.|TRBV4-2|TRBD2|TRBJ2-1
CASSQEASGGPGNEQFF
TGTGCCAGCAGCCAAGAAGCCAGCGGGGGTCCCGGGAATGAGCAGTTCTTC
>many|TRBV7-2|.|TRBJ2-4
CASSLKGGGGGNIQYF
TGTGCCAGCAGCTTAAAGGGTGGGGGAGGTGGAAACATTCAGTACTTC
>.|TRBV6-5|TRBD2|TRBJ2-1
CASSYSLTSGVYNEQFF
TGTGCCAGCAGTTACTCTTTAACTAGCGGGGTATACAATGAGCAGTTCTTC
>.|TRBV6-5|.|TRBJ1-2
CASSYGAGFGYGYIF
TGTGCCAGCAGTTACGGGGCGGGGTTTGGCTATGGCTACATCTTC
>.|TRBV7-6|.|TRBJ1-1
CASSLTDSMNTEAFF
TGTGCCAGCAGCCTTACGGACAGTATGAACACTGAAGCTTTCTTT
>.|TRBV20-1|.|TRBJ2-1
CSTPTWKRSGGDNEQFF
TGCAGTACTCCGACCTGGAAACGGTCAGGAGGAGACAATGAGCAGTTCTTC
>.|TRBV21-1|.|TRBJ2-3
CASSKGRKKRDTQYF
TGTGCCAGCAGCAAGGGTCGCAAAAAGCGAGATACGCAGTATTTT
>few|TRBV5-1|.|TRBJ2-5
CASSFFGGSTAQETQYF
TGCGCCAGCAGCTTTTTCGGGGGATCCACGGCCCAAGAGACCCAGTACTTC
>few|TRBV6-2/TRBV6-3|TRBD1|TRBJ2-7
CASGLIPPGQGLYEQYF
TGTGCCAGCGGACTTATCCCTCCGGGACAGGGGTTATACGAGCAGTACTTC
>few|TRBV4-3|TRBD1|TRBJ2-4
CASSQGQGKNIQYF
TGCGCCAGCAGCCAAGGACAGGGCAAAAACATTCAGTACTTC
>.|TRBV20-1|.|TRBJ2-4
CSAPTAAAKNIQYF
TGCAGTGCCCCGACGGCAGCAGCCAAAAACATTCAGTACTTC
>.|TRBV6-1|.|TRBJ2-5
CASRLWVASGETQYF
TGTGCCAGCAGGCTTTGGGTAGCGTCCGGAGAGACCCAGTACTTC
>.|TRBV3-1|.|TRBJ1-2
CASSQEGGNPNYGYTF
TGTGCCAGCAGTCAGGAGGGGGGTAACCCTAACTATGGCTACACCTTC
>few|TRBV20-1|.|TRBJ2-3
CSAPTTADTQYF
TGCAGTGCTCCCACGACGGCAGATACGCAGTATTTT
>.|TRBV28|TRBD1|TRBJ2-4
CAGSPPGQRKNIQYF
TGTGCCGGCAGCCCCCCGGGACAGAGAAAAAACATTCAGTACTTC
>.|TRBV20-1|TRBD1|TRBJ2-7
CSARATGGRISQYF
TGCAGTGCTAGGGCTACAGGGGGCAGAATCTCCCAGTACTTC
>few|TRBV28|.|TRBJ2-3
CASRVTTDTQYF
TGTGCCAGCAGAGTCACCACAGATACGCAGTATTTT
>.|TRBV15|.|TRBJ2-5
CATSILGGETQYF
TGTGCCACCAGCATCCTAGGGGGAGAGACCCAGTACTTC
>.|TRBV27|TRBD2|TRBJ2-1
CASNPASGGLYNEQFF
TGTGCCAGCAACCCTGCTAGCGGGGGTTTATACAATGAGCAGTTCTTC
>.|TRBV2|TRBD1|TRBJ1-1
CASRETGNKNEAFF
TGTGCCAGCAGGGAGACAGGGAATAAAAATGAAGCTTTCTTT
>.|TRBV11-2|TRBD2|TRBJ2-5
CASSFGTSGGKETQYF
TGTGCCAGCAGCTTTGGAACTAGCGGGGGAAAAGAGACCCAGTACTTC
>few|TRBV15|.|TRBJ2-1
CATSISDEQFF
TGTGCCACCAGCATTAGCGATGAGCAGTTCTTC
>.|TRBV24-1|.|TRBJ2-3
CATSDRTSASTGTQYF
TGTGCCACCAGTGACAGAACCTCCGCTAGCACAGGTACGCAGTATTTT
>few|TRBV6-5|TRBD2|TRBJ2-1
CASSYSTGRAEQFF
TGTGCCAGCAGTTACTCGACGGGGAGGGCCGAGCAGTTCTTC
>.|TRBV20-1|.|TRBJ2-1
CSARMGVPLLNEQFF
TGCAGTGCTCGGATGGGGGTACCGCTGCTAAATGAGCAGTTCTTC
>.|TRBV10-3|.|TRBJ2-5
CAISETQTSQETQYF
TGTGCCATCAGTGAGACCCAGACTAGTCAAGAGACCCAGTACTTC
>.|TRBV10-3|TRBD2|TRBJ2-1
CAISEPGGRNEQFF
TGTGCCATCAGTGAACCGGGGGGGAGAAATGAGCAGTTCTTC
>.|TRBV3-1|.|TRBJ2-5
CASSQAWGSETQYF
TGTGCCAGCAGCCAAGCTTGGGGGTCAGAGACCCAGTACTTC
>.|TRBV6-2/TRBV6-3|TRBD2|TRBJ2-5
CASTDRGTSGGQQETQYF
TGTGCCAGCACTGACCGAGGGACTAGCGGGGGACAACAAGAGACCCAGTACTTC